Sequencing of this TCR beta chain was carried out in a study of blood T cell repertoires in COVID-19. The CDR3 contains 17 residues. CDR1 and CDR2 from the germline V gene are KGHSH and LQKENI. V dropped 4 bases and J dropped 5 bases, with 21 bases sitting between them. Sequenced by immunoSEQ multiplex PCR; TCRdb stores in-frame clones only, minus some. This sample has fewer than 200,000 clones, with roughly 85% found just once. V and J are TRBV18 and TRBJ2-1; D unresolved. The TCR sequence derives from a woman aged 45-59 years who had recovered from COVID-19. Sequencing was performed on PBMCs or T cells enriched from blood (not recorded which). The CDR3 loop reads CASSLTEPQTRHNEQFF. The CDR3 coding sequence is TGTGCCAGCTCACTGACGGAGCCCCAAACGAGGCACAATGAGCAGTTCTTC.